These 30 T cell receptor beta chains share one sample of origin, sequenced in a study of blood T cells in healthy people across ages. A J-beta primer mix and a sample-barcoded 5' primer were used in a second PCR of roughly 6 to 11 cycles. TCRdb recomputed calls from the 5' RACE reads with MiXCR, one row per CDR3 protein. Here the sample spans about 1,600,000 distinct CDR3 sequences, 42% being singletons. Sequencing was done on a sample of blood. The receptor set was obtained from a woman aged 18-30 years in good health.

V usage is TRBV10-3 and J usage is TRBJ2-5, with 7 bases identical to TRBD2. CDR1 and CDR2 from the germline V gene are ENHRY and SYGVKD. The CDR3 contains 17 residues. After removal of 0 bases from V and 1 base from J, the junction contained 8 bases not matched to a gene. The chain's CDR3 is CAISESFSPSGQETQYF. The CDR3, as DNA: TGTGCCATCAGTGAGTCTTTCAGTCCTAGCGGCCAAGAGACCCAGTACTTC.

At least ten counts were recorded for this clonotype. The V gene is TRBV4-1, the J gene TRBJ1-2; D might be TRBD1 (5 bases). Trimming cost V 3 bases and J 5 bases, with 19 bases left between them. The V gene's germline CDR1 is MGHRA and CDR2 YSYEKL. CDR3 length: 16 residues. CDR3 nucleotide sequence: TGCGCCAGCAGCCACGTCAGTCCAGGGAACCTTTATGGCTACACCTTC. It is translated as CASSHVSPGNLYGYTF.

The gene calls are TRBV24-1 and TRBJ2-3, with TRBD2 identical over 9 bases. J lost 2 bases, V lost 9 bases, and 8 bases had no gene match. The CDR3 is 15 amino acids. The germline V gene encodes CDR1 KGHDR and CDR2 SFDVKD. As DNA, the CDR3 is TGTGCCACCTCCCGGACTAGCGAAGACACAGATACGCAGTATTTT. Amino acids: CATSRTSEDTDTQYF.

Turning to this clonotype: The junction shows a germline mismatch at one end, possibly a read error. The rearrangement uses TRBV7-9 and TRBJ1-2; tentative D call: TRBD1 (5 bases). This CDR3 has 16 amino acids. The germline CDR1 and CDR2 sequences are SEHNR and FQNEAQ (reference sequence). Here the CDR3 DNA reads TGTGCCAACAGCCGAGGAACGGGGACCGCGGACTATGGCTACACCTTC. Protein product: CANSRGTGTADYGYTF. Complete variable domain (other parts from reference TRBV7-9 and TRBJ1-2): DTGVSQNPRHKITKRGQNVTFRCDPISEHNRLYWYRQTLGQGPEFLTYFQNEAQLEKSRLLSDRFSAERPKGSFSTLEIQRTEQGDSAMYLCANSRGTGTADYGYTFGSGTRLTVV.

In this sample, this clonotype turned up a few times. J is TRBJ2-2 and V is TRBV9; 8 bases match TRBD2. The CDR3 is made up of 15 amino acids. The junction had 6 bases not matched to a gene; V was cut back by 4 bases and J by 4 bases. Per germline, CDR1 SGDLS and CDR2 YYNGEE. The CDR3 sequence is CASSPDSGTTGELFF. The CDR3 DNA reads TGTGCCAGCAGCCCAGATAGCGGGACCACCGGGGAGCTGTTTTTT.

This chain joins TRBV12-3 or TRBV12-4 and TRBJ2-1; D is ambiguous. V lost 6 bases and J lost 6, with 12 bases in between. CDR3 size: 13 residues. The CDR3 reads CASSSWALNEQFF. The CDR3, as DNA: TGTGCCAGCAGCTCATGGGCCCTCAATGAGCAGTTCTTC.

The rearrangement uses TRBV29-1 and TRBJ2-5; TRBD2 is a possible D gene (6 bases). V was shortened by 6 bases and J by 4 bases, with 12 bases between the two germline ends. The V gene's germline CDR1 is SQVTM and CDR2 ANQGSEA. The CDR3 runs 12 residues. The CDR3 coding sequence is TGCAGCGTAACCCGGGACTCAGAGACCCAGTACTTC. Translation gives CSVTRDSETQYF.

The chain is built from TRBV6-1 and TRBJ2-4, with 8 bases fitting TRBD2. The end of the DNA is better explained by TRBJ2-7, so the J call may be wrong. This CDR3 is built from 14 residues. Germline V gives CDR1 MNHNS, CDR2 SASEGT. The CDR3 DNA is TGTGCCAGCAGACCCGGGTCTAGCGGGTACGAGCAGTACTTC. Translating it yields CASRPGSSGYEQYF.

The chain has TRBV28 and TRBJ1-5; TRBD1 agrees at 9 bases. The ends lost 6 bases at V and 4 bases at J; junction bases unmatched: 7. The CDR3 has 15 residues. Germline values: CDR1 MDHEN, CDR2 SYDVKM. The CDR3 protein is CASRVTGGANQPQHF. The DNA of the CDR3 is TGTGCCAGCAGGGTCACAGGGGGCGCAAATCAGCCCCAGCATTTT.

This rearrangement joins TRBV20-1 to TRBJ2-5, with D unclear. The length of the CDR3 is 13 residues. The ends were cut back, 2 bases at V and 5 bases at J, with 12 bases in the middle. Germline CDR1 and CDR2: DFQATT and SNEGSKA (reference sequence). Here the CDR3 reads CSARRDLGETQYF. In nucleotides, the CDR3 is TGCAGTGCTAGACGCGATTTGGGGGAGACCCAGTACTTC.

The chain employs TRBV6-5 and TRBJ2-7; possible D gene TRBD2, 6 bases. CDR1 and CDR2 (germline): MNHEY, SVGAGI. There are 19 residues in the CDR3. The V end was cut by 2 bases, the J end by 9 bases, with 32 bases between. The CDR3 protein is CASSYGDSPSDLLGVGQYF. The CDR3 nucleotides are TGTGCCAGCAGTTACGGGGACTCCCCCTCGGACCTACTAGGGGTTGGGCAGTACTTC.

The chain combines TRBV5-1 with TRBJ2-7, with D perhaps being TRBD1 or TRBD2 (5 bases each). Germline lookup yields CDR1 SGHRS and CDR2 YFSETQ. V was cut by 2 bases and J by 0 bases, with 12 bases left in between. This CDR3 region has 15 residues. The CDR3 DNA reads TGCGCCAGCAGCTTCTTTTGGGGGAGCTCCTACGAGCAGTACTTC. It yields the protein CASSFFWGSSYEQYF.

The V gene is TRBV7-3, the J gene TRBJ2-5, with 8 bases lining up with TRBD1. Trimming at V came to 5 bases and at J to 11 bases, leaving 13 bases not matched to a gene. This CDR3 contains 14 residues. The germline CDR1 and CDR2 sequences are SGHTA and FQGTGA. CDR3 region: CASSPGTGHGGQYF. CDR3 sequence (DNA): TGTGCCAGCAGCCCCGGGACAGGCCATGGGGGGCAGTACTTC.

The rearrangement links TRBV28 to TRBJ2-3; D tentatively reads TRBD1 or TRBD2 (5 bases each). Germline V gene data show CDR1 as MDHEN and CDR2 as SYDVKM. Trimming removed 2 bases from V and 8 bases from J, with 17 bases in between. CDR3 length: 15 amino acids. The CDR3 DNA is TGTGCCAGCAGTTTAGCCGTAGGGCGAGGGGCTACGCAGTATTTT. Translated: CASSLAVGRGATQYF.

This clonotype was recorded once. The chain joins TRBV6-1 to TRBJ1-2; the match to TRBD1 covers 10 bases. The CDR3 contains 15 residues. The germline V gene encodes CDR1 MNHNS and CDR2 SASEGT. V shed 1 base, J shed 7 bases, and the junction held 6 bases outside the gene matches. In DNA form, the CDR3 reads TGTGCCAGCAGTGAAGTCCCGGGACAGGGGTCTGGCTACACCTTC. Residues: CASSEVPGQGSGYTF.

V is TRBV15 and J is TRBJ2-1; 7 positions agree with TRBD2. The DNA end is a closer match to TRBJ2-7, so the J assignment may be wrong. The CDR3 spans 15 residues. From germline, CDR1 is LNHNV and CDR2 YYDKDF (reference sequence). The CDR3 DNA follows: TGTGCCACCAGCAGAGACGCGGGAGCCCACAATGAGCAGTACTTC. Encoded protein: CATSRDAGAHNEQYF.

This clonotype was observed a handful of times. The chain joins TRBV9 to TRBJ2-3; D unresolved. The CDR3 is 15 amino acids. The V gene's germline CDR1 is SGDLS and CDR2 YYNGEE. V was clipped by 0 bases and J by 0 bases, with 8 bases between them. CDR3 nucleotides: TGTGCCAGCAGCGTAGCTCTTTCCAGCACAGATACGCAGTATTTT. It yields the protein CASSVALSSTDTQYF.

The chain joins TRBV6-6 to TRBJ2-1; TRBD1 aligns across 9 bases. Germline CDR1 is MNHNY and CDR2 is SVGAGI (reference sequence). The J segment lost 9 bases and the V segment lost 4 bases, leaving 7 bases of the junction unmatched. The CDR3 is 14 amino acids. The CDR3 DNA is TGTGCCAGCAGTTCACCGGACAGGGGAGCTGAGCAGTTCTTC. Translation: CASSSPDRGAEQFF.

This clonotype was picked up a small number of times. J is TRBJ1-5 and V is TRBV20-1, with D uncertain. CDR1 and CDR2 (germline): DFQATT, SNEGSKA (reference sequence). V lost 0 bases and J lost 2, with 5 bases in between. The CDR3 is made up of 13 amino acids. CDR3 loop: CSAREVGNQPQHF. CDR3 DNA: TGCAGTGCTAGAGAGGTTGGCAATCAGCCCCAGCATTTT.

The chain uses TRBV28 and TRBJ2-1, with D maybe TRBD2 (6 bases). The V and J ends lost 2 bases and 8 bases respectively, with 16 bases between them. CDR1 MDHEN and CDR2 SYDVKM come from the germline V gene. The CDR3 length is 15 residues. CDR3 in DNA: TGTGCCAGCAGTTTAGGAGGGCGCGCGGGTCATGAGCAGTTCTTC. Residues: CASSLGGRAGHEQFF.

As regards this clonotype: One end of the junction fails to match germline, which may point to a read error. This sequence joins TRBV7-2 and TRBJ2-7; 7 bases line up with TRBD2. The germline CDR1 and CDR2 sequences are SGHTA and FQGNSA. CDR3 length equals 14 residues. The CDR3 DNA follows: TGTGCCAGCAGCTTGCTAGCGGAGCCCAACGAGCGGTACTTC. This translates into CASSLLAEPNERYF. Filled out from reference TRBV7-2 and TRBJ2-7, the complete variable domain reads GAGVSQSPSNKVTEKGKDVELRCDPISGHTALYWYRQSLGQGLEFLIYFQGNSAPDKSGLPSDRFSAERTGGSVSTLTIQRTQQEDSAVYLCASSLLAEPNERYFGPGTRLTVT.

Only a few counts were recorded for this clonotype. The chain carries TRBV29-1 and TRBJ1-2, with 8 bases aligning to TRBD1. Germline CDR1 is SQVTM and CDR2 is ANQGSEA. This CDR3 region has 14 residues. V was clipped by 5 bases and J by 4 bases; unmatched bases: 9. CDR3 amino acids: CSVPGQGAGYGYTF. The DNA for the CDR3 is TGCAGCGTTCCGGGGCAGGGGGCGGGCTATGGCTACACCTTC.

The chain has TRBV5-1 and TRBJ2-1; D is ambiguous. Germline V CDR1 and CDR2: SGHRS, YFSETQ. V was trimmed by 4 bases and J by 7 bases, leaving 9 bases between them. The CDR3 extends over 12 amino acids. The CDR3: CASSPGWNEQFF. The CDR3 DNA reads TGCGCCAGCAGCCCGGGTTGGAATGAGCAGTTCTTC.

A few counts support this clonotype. The CDR3 DNA reads as TGCGCCAGCAGTGACAAGGGACAGGGAGGCTACGAGCAGTACTTC. This gives the protein CASSDKGQGGYEQYF. V usage is TRBV10-2 and J usage is TRBJ2-7, with 9 bases fitting TRBD1. CDR3 length: 15 residues. The V gene end was trimmed by 3 bases and the J gene end by 3 bases; junction bases not matched to a gene: 6. Germline loops: CDR1 WSHSY, CDR2 SAAADI.

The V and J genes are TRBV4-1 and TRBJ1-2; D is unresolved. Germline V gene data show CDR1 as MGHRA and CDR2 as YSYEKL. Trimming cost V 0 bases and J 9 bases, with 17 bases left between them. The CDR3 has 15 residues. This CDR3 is CASSQDPGSVGSYTF. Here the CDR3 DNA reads TGCGCCAGCAGCCAAGATCCGGGCTCGGTAGGAAGCTACACCTTC.

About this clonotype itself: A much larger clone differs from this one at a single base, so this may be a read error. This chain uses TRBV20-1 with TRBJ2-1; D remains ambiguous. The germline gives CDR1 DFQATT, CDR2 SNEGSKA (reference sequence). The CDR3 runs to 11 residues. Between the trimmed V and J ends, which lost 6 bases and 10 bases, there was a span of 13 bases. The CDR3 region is CSATTYYEQFF. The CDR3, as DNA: TGCAGTGCAACGACTTACTACGAGCAGTTCTTC.

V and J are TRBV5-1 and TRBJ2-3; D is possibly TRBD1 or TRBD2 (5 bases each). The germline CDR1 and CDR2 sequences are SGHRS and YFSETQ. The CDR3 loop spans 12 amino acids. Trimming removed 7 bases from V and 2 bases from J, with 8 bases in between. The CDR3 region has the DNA TGCGCCAGCGGGACCTACACAGATACGCAGTATTTT. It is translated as CASGTYTDTQYF. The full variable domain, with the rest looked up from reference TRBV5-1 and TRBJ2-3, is KAGVTQTPRYLIKTRGQQVTLSCSPISGHRSVSWYQQTPGQGLQFLFEYFSETQRNKGNFPGRFSGRQFSNSRSEMNVSTLELGDSALYLCASGTYTDTQYFGPGTRLTVL.

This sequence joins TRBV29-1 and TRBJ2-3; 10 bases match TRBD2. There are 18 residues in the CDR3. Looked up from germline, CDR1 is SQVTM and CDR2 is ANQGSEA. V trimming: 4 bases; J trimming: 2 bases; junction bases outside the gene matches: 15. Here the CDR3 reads CSVGKGGRSGGFTDTQYF. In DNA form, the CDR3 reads TGCAGCGTTGGAAAAGGGGGACGTAGCGGGGGGTTCACAGATACGCAGTATTTT.

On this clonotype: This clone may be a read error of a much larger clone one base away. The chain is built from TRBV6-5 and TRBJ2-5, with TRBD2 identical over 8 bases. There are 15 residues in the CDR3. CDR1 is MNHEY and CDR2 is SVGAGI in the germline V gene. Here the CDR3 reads CVSSYSGGYQETQYF. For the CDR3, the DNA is TGTGTCAGCAGTTACTCGGGGGGGTACCAAGAGACCCAGTACTTC.

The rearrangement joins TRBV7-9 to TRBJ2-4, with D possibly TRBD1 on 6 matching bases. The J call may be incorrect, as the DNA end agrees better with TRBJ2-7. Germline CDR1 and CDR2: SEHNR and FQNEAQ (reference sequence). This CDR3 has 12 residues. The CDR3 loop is CASGGGPREQYF. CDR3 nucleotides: TGTGCCAGCGGTGGGGGCCCTCGCGAGCAGTACTTC.